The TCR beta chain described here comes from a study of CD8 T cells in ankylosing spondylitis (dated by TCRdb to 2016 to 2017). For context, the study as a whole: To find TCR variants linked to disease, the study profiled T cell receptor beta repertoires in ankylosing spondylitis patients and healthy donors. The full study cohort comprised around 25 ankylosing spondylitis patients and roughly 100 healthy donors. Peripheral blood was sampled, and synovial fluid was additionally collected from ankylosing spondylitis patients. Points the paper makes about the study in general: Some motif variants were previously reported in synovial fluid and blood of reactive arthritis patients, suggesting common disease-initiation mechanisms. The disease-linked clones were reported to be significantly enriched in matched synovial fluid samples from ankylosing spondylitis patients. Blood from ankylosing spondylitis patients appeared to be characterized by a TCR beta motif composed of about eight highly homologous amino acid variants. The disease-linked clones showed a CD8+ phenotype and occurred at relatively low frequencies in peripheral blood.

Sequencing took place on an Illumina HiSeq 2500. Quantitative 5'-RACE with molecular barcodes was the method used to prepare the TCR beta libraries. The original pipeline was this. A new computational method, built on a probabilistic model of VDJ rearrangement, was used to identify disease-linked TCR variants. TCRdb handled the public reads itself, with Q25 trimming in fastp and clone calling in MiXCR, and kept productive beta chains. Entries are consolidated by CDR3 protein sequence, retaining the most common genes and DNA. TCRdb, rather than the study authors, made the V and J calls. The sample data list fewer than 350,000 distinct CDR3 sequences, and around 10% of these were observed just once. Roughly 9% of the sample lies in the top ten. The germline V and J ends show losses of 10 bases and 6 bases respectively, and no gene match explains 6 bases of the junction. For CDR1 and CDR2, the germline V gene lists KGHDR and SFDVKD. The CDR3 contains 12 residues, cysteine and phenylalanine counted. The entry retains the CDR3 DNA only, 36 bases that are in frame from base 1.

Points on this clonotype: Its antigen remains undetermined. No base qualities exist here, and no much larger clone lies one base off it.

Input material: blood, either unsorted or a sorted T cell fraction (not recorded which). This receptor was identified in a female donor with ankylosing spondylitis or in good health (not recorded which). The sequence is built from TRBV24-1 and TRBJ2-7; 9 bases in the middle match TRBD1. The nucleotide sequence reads TGTGCCACTAGGGACAGGGCGGGCGAGCAGTACTTC. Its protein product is CATRDRAGEQYF.